This T cell receptor beta chain was identified during a study of Ad26.COV2.S vaccination and SARS-CoV-2 variants. This CDR3 spans 17 amino acids. Trimming took 11 bases from V and 7 from J, leaving 30 bases between them. Germline CDR1 reads SEHNR; CDR2 reads FQNEAQ (reference sequence). Produced via immunoSEQ multiplex PCR; TCRdb's table is partial and in-frame only. The sample carries 440,000 or so clones, 90% recorded once. This sample's treatment: about 20 received Ad26.COV2.S at low or high dose, single or two shots; five or six received placebo; per-sample allocation not given. Samples analyzed were those drawn on day 63 after the first vaccine or placebo injection.

This TCR was recovered from a person between 18 and 65 years old who received the Ad26.COV2.S COVID-19 vaccine or a placebo. The specimen was peripheral blood, collected in a trial of Ad26.COV2.S vaccine versus placebo. The J gene is TRBJ1-3, the V gene TRBV7-9; D is unresolved. The CDR3 loop is CAAARTSVHPRTNTIYF. The CDR3 DNA reads as TGTGCCGCCGCCAGGACGTCTGTCCATCCGAGAACGAACACCATATATTTT.